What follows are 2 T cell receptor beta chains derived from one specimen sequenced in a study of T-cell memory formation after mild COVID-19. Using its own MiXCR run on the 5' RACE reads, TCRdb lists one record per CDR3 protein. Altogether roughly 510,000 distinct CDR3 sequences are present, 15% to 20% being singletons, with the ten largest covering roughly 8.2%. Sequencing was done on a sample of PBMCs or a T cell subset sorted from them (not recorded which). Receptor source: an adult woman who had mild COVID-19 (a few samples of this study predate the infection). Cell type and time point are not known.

The CDR3 coding sequence is TGTGCCAGCAGCCGGACAGCCGCCCTCACTTCGAACACTGAAGCTTTCTTT. The encoded protein is CASSRTAALTSNTEAFF. The genes are TRBV7-9 and TRBJ1-1; possible D gene TRBD1, 6 bases. Per the germline V gene, CDR1 is SEHNR and CDR2 is FQNEAQ (reference sequence). The CDR3 runs 17 residues. The V end lost 5 bases, the J end lost 1 base, and 20 bases lay between the germline ends.

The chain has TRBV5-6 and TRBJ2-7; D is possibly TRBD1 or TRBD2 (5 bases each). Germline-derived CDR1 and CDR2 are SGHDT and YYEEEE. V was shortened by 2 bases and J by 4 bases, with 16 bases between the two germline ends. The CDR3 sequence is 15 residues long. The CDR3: CASSFRGGHSYEQYF. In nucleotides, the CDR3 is TGTGCCAGCAGCTTCCGGGGCGGGCATTCATACGAGCAGTACTTC.